The 20 T cell receptor beta chains below come from one sample, sequenced in a study of chemoradiotherapy in HPV16-positive cancers. The repertoire was sequenced with immunoSEQ multiplex PCR; TCRdb's copy has only in-frame clones and lacks some. The sample has approximately 15,000 clones; 65% to 85% are singletons. Sample collection was performed from a patient who underwent chemoradiotherapy. Receptor source: a human donor with HPV-associated anogenital cancer.

This rearrangement joins TRBV5-1 to TRBJ2-1; D is perhaps TRBD1 or TRBD2 (5 bases each). Germline V gene data show CDR1 as SGHRS and CDR2 as YFSETQ. The CDR3 is made up of 17 amino acids. Trimming pared 4 bases from V and 7 bases from J, leaving 24 bases between. Written as DNA, the CDR3 is TGCGCCAGCAGCGAGTTCCCTCCGGGACCGGGCGGGAATGAGCAGTTCTTC. It specifies CASSEFPPGPGGNEQFF. The full variable domain, its missing parts supplied by reference TRBV5-1 and TRBJ2-1, is KAGVTQTPRYLIKTRGQQVTLSCSPISGHRSVSWYQQTPGQGLQFLFEYFSETQRNKGNFPGRFSGRQFSNSRSEMNVSTLELGDSALYLCASSEFPPGPGGNEQFFGPGTRLTVL.

This chain uses TRBV30 with TRBJ2-7; TRBD2 matches 7 bases. The V gene end was trimmed by 5 bases and the J gene end by 3 bases; junction bases not matched to a gene: 7. Germline-derived CDR1 and CDR2 are GTSNPN and SVGIG (reference sequence). The CDR3 runs 13 residues. The CDR3 bases are TGTGCCTGGTCCTCCGGGAGGCACTACGAGCAGTACTTC. This encodes CAWSSGRHYEQYF.

Here the CDR3 reads CASARGDRDSYEQYF. In nucleotides, the CDR3 is TGTGCCAGCGCCAGGGGGGACAGAGACTCCTACGAGCAGTACTTC. The V and J genes are TRBV19 and TRBJ2-7, with D possibly being TRBD1 (7 bases). Trimming removed 9 bases at V and 0 bases at J, with 18 bases between. This CDR3 spans 15 amino acids. CDR1 and CDR2 from the germline V gene are LNHDA and SQIVND (reference sequence). Looking up the rest from reference TRBV19 and TRBJ2-7 gives the full variable domain: DGGITQSPKYLFRKEGQNVTLSCEQNLNHDAMYWYRQDPGQGLRLIYYSQIVNDFQKGDIAEGYSVSREKKESFPLTVTSAQKNPTAFYLCASARGDRDSYEQYFGPGTRLTVT.

V usage is TRBV6-5 and J usage is TRBJ2-3, with 7 bases that match TRBD2. J was trimmed by 3 bases and V by 0 bases; bases with no gene match: 3. Germline CDR1 and CDR2: MNHEY and SVGAGI. CDR3 size: 15 residues. CDR3 region: CASSYSGGSTDTQYF. The CDR3 DNA sequence: TGTGCCAGCAGTTACTCGGGGGGGAGTACAGATACGCAGTATTTT.

For the CDR3, the DNA is TGCGCCAGCAGCTTGGAAGCGGGGACCTACGAGCAGTACTTC. This sequence encodes CASSLEAGTYEQYF. This chain uses TRBV5-1 with TRBJ2-7; the match to TRBD2 covers 7 bases. The germline V gene encodes CDR1 SGHRS and CDR2 YFSETQ. The trim removed 0 bases at V and 2 bases at J, leaving 2 bases unmatched. The CDR3 has 14 amino acids.

V is TRBV10-3 and J is TRBJ1-1; D is undetermined. The CDR3 totals 11 residues. Trimming pared 4 bases from V and 8 bases from J, leaving 8 bases between. Germline-derived CDR1 and CDR2 are ENHRY and SYGVKD. The CDR3 sequence is CAISVWTEAFF. Written as DNA, the CDR3 is TGTGCCATCAGTGTTTGGACCGAAGCTTTCTTT.

This clone came up a few times. This chain uses TRBV5-1 with TRBJ2-3, with D uncertain. CDR1 and CDR2 (germline): SGHRS, YFSETQ. The CDR3 spans 13 residues. V was shortened by 0 bases and J by 1 base, with 3 bases between the two germline ends. CDR3 sequence reads: CASSLVGTDTQYF. The CDR3 DNA reads as TGCGCCAGCAGCTTGGTGGGCACAGATACGCAGTATTTT.

The chain links TRBV7-9 to TRBJ1-1, with D unresolved. The CDR3 totals 17 residues. The germline gives CDR1 SEHNR, CDR2 FQNEAQ (reference sequence). Trimming pared 1 base from V and 1 base from J, leaving 16 bases between. CDR3 sequence (DNA): TGTGCCAGCAGCTTAGGTGCGTCTGGAGGGTGGAACACTGAAGCTTTCTTT. Translation: CASSLGASGGWNTEAFF.

This clone has just one count. The chain is built from TRBV28 and TRBJ2-6; D is undetermined. CDR3 size: 14 residues. CDR1 and CDR2 (germline): MDHEN, SYDVKM. V lost 8 bases to trimming and J lost 0 bases, with 8 bases between them. CDR3 in amino acids: CASGAVSGANVLTF. The DNA for the CDR3 is TGTGCCAGCGGTGCCGTCTCTGGGGCCAACGTCCTGACTTTC. Combining the CDR3 with reference TRBV28 and TRBJ2-6 gives the whole variable domain DVKVTQSSRYLVKRTGEKVFLECVQDMDHENMFWYRQDPGLGLRLIYFSYDVKMKEKGDIPEGYSVSREKKERFSLILESASTNQTSMYLCASGAVSGANVLTFGAGSRLTVL.

This chain connects TRBV7-2 to TRBJ1-2; D is possibly TRBD1 (5 bases). The CDR3 length is 15 residues. CDR1 is SGHTA and CDR2 is FQGNSA in the germline V gene. The ends were cut back, 2 bases at V and 0 bases at J, with 10 bases in the middle. The CDR3: CASSLQGAPNYGYTF. The CDR3 nucleotides read TGTGCCAGCAGCTTACAGGGAGCTCCTAACTATGGCTACACCTTC.

The genes are TRBV14 and TRBJ2-1; TRBD2 matches at 11 bases. V lost 0 bases and J lost 4; bases outside the gene matches: 8. CDR3 size: 18 residues. Germline-derived CDR1 and CDR2 are SGHDN and FVKESK. CDR3 in amino acids: CASSQDPLAGGRYNEQFF. CDR3 in DNA: TGTGCCAGCAGCCAAGACCCCTTAGCGGGGGGGCGGTACAATGAGCAGTTCTTC.

This clone has only a few counts. CDR3: CASSYGADVSEQYF. The CDR3 DNA is TGTGCCAGCAGTTACGGGGCTGACGTGAGCGAGCAGTACTTC. This rearrangement joins TRBV6-5 to TRBJ2-7; possibly TRBD1 for D (5 bases). This CDR3 region has 14 residues. Germline V gene lookup returns CDR1 MNHEY and CDR2 SVGAGI. V was cut by 2 bases and J by 6 bases, with 14 bases left in between.

The chain is built from TRBV7-2 and TRBJ2-2; D may be TRBD2 (6 bases). The V end was cut by 5 bases, the J end by 2 bases, with 9 bases between. This CDR3 is built from 14 residues. Germline CDR1 SGHTA, CDR2 FQGNSA. The CDR3 nucleotides read TGTGCCAGCAGCATGGGACTTAACACCGGGGAGCTGTTTTTT. Encoded protein: CASSMGLNTGELFF. The full variable domain, with the rest looked up from reference TRBV7-2 and TRBJ2-2, is GAGVSQSPSNKVTEKGKDVELRCDPISGHTALYWYRQSLGQGLEFLIYFQGNSAPDKSGLPSDRFSAERTGGSVSTLTIQRTQQEDSAVYLCASSMGLNTGELFFGEGSRLTVL.

The CDR3 nucleotides are TGTGCCAGCAGCTCCCAAGACACGCACTCCTACAATGAGCAGTTCTTC. Translating gives CASSSQDTHSYNEQFF. The J gene is TRBJ2-1, the V gene TRBV9; D not certain. The CDR3 runs 16 residues. The V end was cut by 4 bases, the J end by 0 bases, with 14 bases between. Germline CDR1 and CDR2: SGDLS and YYNGEE.

This CDR3 is CASSGDSGNTIYF. Written as DNA, the CDR3 is TGTGCCAGCAGTGGAGACTCTGGAAACACCATATATTTT. The chain combines TRBV11-3 with TRBJ1-3; no reliable D call. The CDR3 covers 13 residues. Germline V CDR1 and CDR2: SGHNT, YENEEA. Deletions cut 6 bases from V and 0 bases from J, with 6 bases between.

V and J are TRBV7-9 and TRBJ2-7; the D is unclear. The CDR3 totals 15 residues. The V end was cut by 5 bases, the J end by 3 bases, with 17 bases between. The germline gives CDR1 SEHNR, CDR2 FQNEAQ (reference sequence). The CDR3: CASSLRIEANYEQYF. The CDR3 nucleotides are TGTGCCAGCAGCCTCCGGATAGAGGCCAACTACGAGCAGTACTTC.

This sequence joins TRBV5-1 and TRBJ2-5; TRBD2 aligns across 13 bases. V was clipped by 4 bases and J by 5 bases; unmatched bases: 8. In germline, CDR1 is SGHRS, CDR2 YFSETQ. The CDR3 sequence is 16 residues long. CDR3 amino acids: CASSTTSGGVRETQYF. CDR3 nucleotide sequence: TGCGCCAGCAGCACCACTAGCGGGGGGGTGCGGGAGACCCAGTACTTC.

This rearrangement joins TRBV2 to TRBJ2-1; possible D gene TRBD2, 6 bases. This CDR3 has 14 residues. Trimming left V 2 bases short and J 10 bases short, with 15 bases between. From germline, CDR1 is SNHLY and CDR2 FYNNEI. CDR3 nucleotides: TGTGCCAGCAGTGAACGGAGGGTAGTAAGCGAGCAGTTCTTC. It codes for CASSERRVVSEQFF. The full variable domain, rest sourced from reference TRBV2 and TRBJ2-1, is EPEVTQTPSHQVTQMGQEVILRCVPISNHLYFYWYRQILGQKVEFLVSFYNNEISEKSEIFDDQFSVERPDGSNFTLKIRSTKLEDSAMYFCASSERRVVSEQFFGPGTRLTVL.

This clone was seen a handful of times. The rearrangement links TRBV19 to TRBJ1-5, with D uncertain. Trimming stripped 3 bases from V and 9 bases from J, with 9 bases between. Germline CDR1 and CDR2: LNHDA and SQIVND (reference sequence). The CDR3 is 12 residues long. The CDR3 DNA follows: TGTGCCAGTAGTATGGGCGTAGGGCCCCAGCATTTT. It encodes CASSMGVGPQHF. The variable domain in full, with the rest retrieved from reference TRBV19 and TRBJ1-5, is DGGITQSPKYLFRKEGQNVTLSCEQNLNHDAMYWYRQDPGQGLRLIYYSQIVNDFQKGDIAEGYSVSREKKESFPLTVTSAQKNPTAFYLCASSMGVGPQHFGDGTRLSIL.

The chain couples TRBV14 to TRBJ1-1, with TRBD1 matching 7 bases. The germline V gene encodes CDR1 SGHDN and CDR2 FVKESK. The CDR3 consists of 12 residues. Trimming removed 5 bases from V and 10 bases from J; junction bases left unmatched: 7. For the CDR3, the DNA is TGTGCCAGCAGCGATGACAGGGTAATAGCTTTCTTT. It codes for CASSDDRVIAFF.